These T cell receptor beta chains were read from a single sample in a study of cytomegalovirus exposure and HLA in healthy donors. Profiling relied on immunoSEQ multiplex PCR, and the TCRdb table lists in-frame clones only, not all of them. The sample comprises around 66,000 clones, approximately 97% of which are singletons, and about 1.5% rests with the top ten. The sample consisted of PBMCs. These receptors were taken from a woman aged 18-29 years in good health and CMV-seropositive. CDR3s include the opening cysteine and the closing phenylalanine or tryptophan. D genes are given only for firm matches. Part of the rows lack a size; the others show once, few, many or a class for expanded clones.

>NA|TRBV28|TRBD2|TRBJ2-5
CASSSSGRLETQYF
TGTGCCAGCAGTTCTAGCGGGAGACTCGAGACCCAGTACTTC
>few|TRBV6-1|TRBD2|TRBJ2-1
CASSELAGGIYEQFF
TGTGCCAGCAGTGAACTGGCGGGAGGGATATATGAGCAGTTCTTC
>NA|TRBV6-6|NA|TRBJ1-5
CASSYEGDQPQHF
TGTGCCAGCAGTTACGAAGGGGATCAGCCCCAGCATTTT
>NA|TRBV19|TRBD1|TRBJ1-1
CATSHRGLNTEAFF
TGTGCCACATCGCACAGGGGGCTGAACACTGAAGCTTTCTTT
>NA|TRBV7-9|NA|TRBJ2-3
CASSFPGTDTQYF
TGTGCCAGCAGCTTTCCAGGCACAGATACGCAGTATTTT
>NA|TRBV28|NA|TRBJ2-5
CASSRQYQETQYF
TGTGCCAGCAGTCGACAGTACCAAGAGACCCAGTACTTC
>NA|TRBV4-2|TRBD2|TRBJ2-2
CASSQGASGSYGELFF
TGTGCCAGCAGCCAAGGGGCCAGCGGGAGTTACGGGGAGCTGTTTTTT
>NA|TRBV28|NA|TRBJ2-5
CASSLRVGQETQYF
TGTGCCAGCAGTTTGAGGGTCGGCCAAGAGACCCAGTACTTC
>NA|TRBV7-9|NA|TRBJ1-6
CASSLLDSRNSPLHF
TGTGCCAGCAGCTTATTGGACAGTAGGAATTCACCCCTCCACTTT
>NA|TRBV6-1|TRBD1|TRBJ2-2
CASTQDRAGELFF
TGTGCCAGCACCCAGGACAGGGCCGGGGAGCTGTTTTTT
>NA|TRBV19|NA|TRBJ2-1
CASNLLGGSYNEQFF
TGTGCCAGTAACCTATTAGGAGGGTCCTACAATGAGCAGTTCTTC
>NA|TRBV19|NA|TRBJ2-2
CASRMETANTGELFF
TGTGCCAGTAGGATGGAGACAGCGAACACCGGGGAGCTGTTTTTT
>NA|TRBV28|TRBD1|TRBJ2-7
CASSFGQGKAYEQYF
TGTGCCAGCAGTTTTGGACAGGGGAAAGCCTACGAGCAGTACTTC
>NA|TRBV10-1|TRBD1|TRBJ2-3
CASSMTGSYTDTQYF
TGCGCCAGCAGCATGACAGGGAGCTACACAGATACGCAGTATTTT
>once|TRBV25-1|NA|TRBJ2-1
CASSDTGFSEQFF
TGTGCCAGCAGTGATACAGGGTTTAGTGAGCAGTTCTTC
>NA|TRBV7-8|TRBD2|TRBJ2-5
CASSFPSGTGETQYF
TGTGCCAGCAGCTTCCCAAGCGGGACGGGGGAGACCCAGTACTTC
>NA|TRBV20-1|NA|TRBJ2-7
CSATRDYEQYF
TGCAGTGCTACTCGGGACTACGAGCAGTACTTC
>NA|TRBV6-4|TRBD2|TRBJ2-3
CASSETSGSSGDTQYF
TGTGCCAGCAGTGAGACTAGCGGGAGCAGTGGGGATACGCAGTATTTT
>once|TRBV28|TRBD1|TRBJ1-1
CASSLPIRDRASAFF
TGTGCCAGCAGTTTACCCATCCGGGACAGGGCATCAGCTTTCTTT
>NA|TRBV5-1|NA|TRBJ2-5
CASTWEGGVGRAQYF
TGCGCCAGCACCTGGGAAGGAGGGGTTGGAAGGGCCCAGTACTTC
>NA|TRBV2|NA|TRBJ1-2
CASSGDLGYTF
TGTGCCAGCAGTGGAGACTTGGGCTACACCTTC
>NA|TRBV6-5|TRBD1|TRBJ2-7
CASSYIDRVGHEQYF
TGTGCCAGCAGTTACATCGACAGGGTTGGACACGAGCAGTACTTC
>once|TRBV28|NA|TRBJ1-4
CASNSDKREKLFF
TGTGCCAGCAATAGCGACAAGCGCGAAAAACTGTTTTTT
>NA|TRBV5-6|TRBD2|TRBJ2-5
CASSPSPGGLVRETQYF
TGTGCCAGCAGCCCTAGCCCCGGTGGACTAGTTCGGGAGACCCAGTACTTC
>once|TRBV4-1|NA|TRBJ1-2
CASSQEAVLGRTF
TGCGCCAGCAGCCAAGAAGCGGTTTTGGGGAGGACCTTC
>NA|TRBV7-2|TRBD2|TRBJ2-1
CASSPLAGAISYNEQFF
TGTGCCAGCAGCCCCCTAGCGGGAGCGATCTCCTACAATGAGCAGTTCTTC
>NA|TRBV11-2|NA|TRBJ1-1
CASSLDQGTEAFF
TGTGCCAGCAGCTTAGATCAGGGGACTGAAGCTTTCTTT
>NA|TRBV15|NA|TRBJ2-2
CATSRERVTGELFF
TGTGCCACCAGCAGAGAGCGGGTCACCGGGGAGCTGTTTTTT
>NA|TRBV5-6|NA|TRBJ1-1
CASSLGRGVEAFF
TGTGCCAGCAGCTTAGGTCGGGGGGTTGAAGCTTTCTTT
>NA|TRBV19|NA|TRBJ1-5
CASSYYGGQPQHF
TGTGCCAGTAGTTATTACGGGGGTCAGCCCCAGCATTTT
>NA|TRBV10-2|TRBD2|TRBJ2-1
CASRLREAHYNEQFF
TGCGCCAGCAGACTGCGGGAGGCCCACTACAATGAGCAGTTCTTC
>NA|TRBV28|NA|TRBJ1-3
CASSGKIVPGPSGNTIYF
TGTGCCAGCAGTGGTAAAATCGTCCCGGGTCCCTCTGGAAACACCATATATTTT
>NA|TRBV2|NA|TRBJ2-7
CASKGGVLNF
TGTGCCAGCAAGGGGGGGGTCCTCAACTTC
>NA|TRBV13|TRBD2|TRBJ2-1
CASSLAEAGFGEQFF
TGTGCCAGCAGCTTAGCCGAAGCGGGATTTGGTGAGCAGTTCTTC
>NA|TRBV5-5|TRBD1|TRBJ2-5
CASSLWTGEEETQYF
TGTGCCAGCAGCTTATGGACAGGGGAGGAAGAGACCCAGTACTTC
>NA|TRBV2|TRBD1|TRBJ2-1
CASSESGGGPYNEQFF
TGTGCCAGCAGTGAATCAGGGGGCGGGCCCTACAATGAGCAGTTCTTC
>NA|TRBV14|NA|TRBJ2-7
CASSLAKGRPGGLAYEQYF
TGTGCCAGCAGCCTAGCAAAGGGTAGGCCAGGGGGACTAGCCTACGAGCAGTACTTC
>NA|TRBV7-9|TRBD2|TRBJ2-5
CASSPGLVFPRETQYF
TGTGCCAGCAGCCCGGGACTAGTTTTTCCTAGAGAGACCCAGTACTTC
>NA|TRBV27|NA|TRBJ1-1
CASSKQGLNTEAFF
TGTGCCAGCAGTAAACAGGGCCTGAACACTGAAGCTTTCTTT
>NA|TRBV28|TRBD1|TRBJ1-2
CASSLSFGTGGGYTF
TGTGCCAGCAGTTTAAGCTTCGGGACAGGGGGAGGCTACACCTTC
>NA|TRBV2|NA|TRBJ2-7
CASGFSGTLEYEQYF
TGTGCCAGCGGGTTTTCCGGGACATTGGAGTACGAGCAGTACTTC
>NA|TRBV4-1|NA|TRBJ2-3
CASSQEGATDTQYF
TGCGCCAGCAGCCAAGAAGGGGCTACAGATACGCAGTATTTT
>NA|TRBV5-6|NA|TRBJ1-2
CASSFSRLLYGYTF
TGTGCCAGCAGCTTCTCCAGACTCCTCTATGGCTACACCTTC